These T cell receptor beta chains were read from a single sample in a study of blood T cell repertoires in COVID-19. Profiled with immunoSEQ multiplex PCR; TCRdb holds only in-frame clones, not every one. The sample includes a few hundred thousand clones, approximately 81% of them seen just once. The source material was peripheral blood. These receptor sequences come from a man aged 35-49 years with acute or convalescent COVID-19. CDR3s include the opening cysteine and the closing phenylalanine or tryptophan. A D gene is named only where the DNA matches it firmly. Clone size appears in some rows only: once, few, many, or a class for an expanded clone.

>TRBV27|-|-|TRBJ1-2
CASRLRTAPDYGYTF
TGTGCCAGCAGACTAAGAACGGCCCCAGACTATGGCTACACCTTC
>TRBV5-1|-|TRBD1|TRBJ2-2
CASGDRVYTGELFF
TGCGCCAGCGGCGACAGGGTGTACACCGGGGAGCTGTTTTTT
>TRBV4-1|-|-|TRBJ1-1
CASSQEQMIMNTEAFF
TGCGCCAGCAGCCAAGAACAGATGATAATGAACACTGAAGCTTTCTTT
>TRBV4-1|-|-|TRBJ1-3
CASSSGFGNTIYF
TGCGCCAGCAGTTCAGGGTTCGGAAACACCATATATTTT
>TRBV27|-|-|TRBJ1-5
CASSFGGSNQPQHF
TGTGCCAGCAGTTTCGGCGGAAGCAATCAGCCCCAGCATTTT
>TRBV12-3/TRBV12-4|-|TRBD1|TRBJ1-2
CASSPTGGYGYTF
TGTGCCAGCAGCCCGACAGGGGGGTATGGCTACACCTTC
>TRBV19|-|-|TRBJ1-5
CASTEGRRNQPQHF
TGTGCCAGTACAGAAGGGAGGAGGAATCAGCCCCAGCATTTT
>TRBV4-3|-|TRBD1|TRBJ2-7
CASSQATPGQGASEQYF
TGCGCCAGCAGCCAAGCAACACCGGGACAGGGGGCGTCCGAGCAGTACTTC
>TRBV28|-|TRBD2|TRBJ2-7
CASSSQRGAHYEQYF
TGTGCCAGCAGTTCTCAGCGGGGGGCCCACTACGAGCAGTACTTC
>TRBV9|-|TRBD2|TRBJ2-3
CASSVEPSGGAGKDTQYF
TGTGCCAGCAGCGTAGAACCCAGCGGGGGGGCAGGGAAAGATACGCAGTATTTT
>TRBV5-6|-|-|TRBJ2-3
CASSSMGYQRGDTQYF
TGTGCCAGCAGTTCTATGGGATACCAGCGCGGGGATACGCAGTATTTT
>TRBV2|-|-|TRBJ1-2
CASSLTKDYGYTF
TGTGCCAGCAGCCTGACTAAAGACTATGGCTACACCTTC
>TRBV10-3|-|-|TRBJ1-1
CAISSISGVPEAFF
TGTGCCATCAGTTCCATCTCAGGGGTTCCTGAAGCTTTCTTT
>TRBV11-2|-|TRBD1|TRBJ2-3
CASSLSGTGGDTQYF
TGTGCCAGCAGCTTATCCGGGACAGGTGGAGATACGCAGTATTTT
>TRBV25-1|once|-|TRBJ1-4
CASSEQVANEKLFF
TGTGCCAGCAGTGAACAGGTTGCTAATGAAAAACTGTTTTTT
>TRBV6-5|-|TRBD1|TRBJ1-2
CASSWTGVNYGYTF
TGTGCCAGCAGTTGGACAGGGGTGAACTATGGCTACACCTTC
>TRBV29-1|-|TRBD2|TRBJ2-1
CSVFSLAGSYNEQFF
TGCAGCGTTTTTTCTCTAGCGGGGTCCTACAATGAGCAGTTCTTC
>TRBV28|-|-|TRBJ2-7
CASSSPRGSEQYF
TGTGCCAGCAGTTCCCCTCGGGGAAGCGAGCAGTACTTC
>TRBV10-3|-|TRBD1|TRBJ1-1
CAISESTGGSQAFF
TGTGCCATCAGTGAGTCGACAGGGGGGTCGCAGGCTTTCTTT
>TRBV7-9|few|-|TRBJ1-6
CASSLEGDNSPLHF
TGTGCCAGCAGCTTAGAGGGAGATAATTCACCCCTCCACTTT
>TRBV28|few|-|TRBJ2-7
CASSSGGGGGEQYF
TGTGCCAGCAGTTCGGGGGGCGGTGGTGGGGAGCAGTACTTC
>TRBV10-1|-|TRBD2|TRBJ2-3
CASSESSGGTDTQYF
TGCGCCAGCAGTGAGTCGAGCGGGGGCACAGATACGCAGTATTTT
>TRBV7-6|-|-|TRBJ2-3
CASSLVGGGTDTQYF
TGTGCCAGCAGCTTAGTAGGGGGGGGGACAGATACGCAGTATTTT
>TRBV10-1|-|-|TRBJ1-1
CASMSGGRANTEAFF
TGCGCCAGCATGTCCGGTGGCAGGGCGAACACTGAAGCTTTCTTT
>TRBV4-1|-|-|TRBJ2-7
CASSQVQGTKLYEQYF
TGCGCCAGCAGCCAAGTCCAGGGAACCAAACTCTACGAGCAGTACTTC
>TRBV12-3/TRBV12-4|-|-|TRBJ2-7
CASSLIGVEQYF
TGTGCCAGCAGTTTAATAGGGGTTGAGCAGTACTTC
>TRBV12-3/TRBV12-4|-|-|TRBJ1-2
CASSFVAGGGYTF
TGTGCCAGCAGTTTTGTTGCAGGAGGTGGCTACACCTTC
>TRBV5-6|-|TRBD1|TRBJ1-1
CASSLRTGSGTEAFF
TGTGCCAGCAGCTTGAGGACAGGGTCGGGCACTGAAGCTTTCTTT
>TRBV6-2/TRBV6-3|-|TRBD1|TRBJ2-7
CASSYRDRRYEQYF
TGTGCCAGCAGTTACCGGGACAGGAGGTACGAGCAGTACTTC
>TRBV7-9|-|TRBD1|TRBJ2-5
CASSLGQGGQETQYF
TGTGCCAGCAGCTTAGGACAGGGGGGCCAAGAGACCCAGTACTTC
>TRBV28|-|-|TRBJ1-1
CASSSLPLSEAFF
TGTGCCAGCAGTTCCCTCCCCCTCTCTGAAGCTTTCTTT
>TRBV2|-|-|TRBJ1-1
CASTKTGNTEAFF
TGTGCCAGCACTAAAACAGGGAACACTGAAGCTTTCTTT
>TRBV15|few|-|TRBJ2-5
CATSRDWNSQETQYF
TGTGCCACCAGCAGAGATTGGAACAGTCAAGAGACCCAGTACTTC
>TRBV6-2/TRBV6-3|few|TRBD1|TRBJ1-5
CASSYSRGRGNQPQHF
TGTGCCAGCAGTTACTCGAGGGGGCGCGGCAATCAGCCCCAGCATTTT
>TRBV6-1|-|-|TRBJ1-2
CASSEALGQIYGYTF
TGTGCCAGCAGTGAAGCGCTGGGGCAAATCTATGGCTACACCTTC
>TRBV23-1|-|TRBD1|TRBJ2-7
CASTQDRGGAYEQYF
TGCGCCAGCACCCAAGACAGGGGGGGGGCCTACGAGCAGTACTTC
>TRBV6-5|-|TRBD1|TRBJ1-3
CASIRAGGTGNTIYF
TGTGCCAGCATCCGTGCAGGGGGCACTGGAAACACCATATATTTT
>TRBV27|-|TRBD1|TRBJ2-3
CASSLRGAGLGQGESRGTDTQYF
TGTGCCAGCAGTCTAAGGGGGGCGGGGCTCGGACAGGGAGAAAGTAGGGGTACAGATACGCAGTATTTT
>TRBV6-1|-|-|TRBJ1-2
CASSGAGDYGYTF
TGTGCCAGCAGTGGAGCAGGGGACTATGGCTACACCTTC
>TRBV28|-|TRBD1|TRBJ1-2
CASSTGQGAGGYTF
TGTGCCAGCAGTACGGGACAGGGGGCTGGGGGCTACACCTTC
>TRBV6-1|-|-|TRBJ1-1
CASSDRGGSEAFF
TGTGCCAGCAGTGATCGGGGTGGCTCCGAAGCTTTCTTT
>TRBV27|-|-|TRBJ1-1
CASGALGGPEAFF
TGTGCCAGCGGGGCCTTAGGGGGACCTGAAGCTTTCTTT
>TRBV19|-|TRBD1|TRBJ1-2
CASSILDRPYGYTF
TGTGCCAGTAGTATTTTGGACAGGCCCTATGGCTACACCTTC
>TRBV9|-|-|TRBJ1-2
CASSVEGFGGNNYGYTF
TGTGCCAGCAGCGTAGAGGGGTTCGGGGGTAATAACTATGGCTACACCTTC
>TRBV4-2|-|TRBD1|TRBJ1-2
CASSGRDRGLFGYTF
TGTGCCAGCAGCGGGAGGGACAGGGGGCTTTTTGGCTACACCTTC
>TRBV9|-|TRBD1|TRBJ1-2
CASSVDEGALGGYTF
TGTGCCAGCAGCGTAGATGAGGGGGCCCTGGGGGGCTACACCTTC
>TRBV5-6|-|TRBD1|TRBJ2-3
CATARGQVKTDTQYF
TGTGCCACCGCGCGCGGACAGGTCAAGACAGATACGCAGTATTTT
>TRBV28|-|TRBD1|TRBJ1-3
CASSLAGQGISGNTIYF
TGTGCCAGCAGCCTGGCGGGACAGGGCATCTCTGGAAACACCATATATTTT
>TRBV2|-|-|TRBJ1-5
CASSGGQDYQPQHF
TGTGCCAGCAGTGGGGGGCAGGATTATCAGCCCCAGCATTTT
>TRBV6-5|few|-|TRBJ1-1
CASTHTQHTEAFF
TGTGCCAGCACCCACACACAGCACACTGAAGCTTTCTTT
>TRBV5-4|-|TRBD2|TRBJ2-2
CASSTPLAGNTGELFF
TGTGCCAGCAGCACCCCTTTAGCGGGGAACACCGGGGAGCTGTTTTTT
>TRBV21-1|-|-|TRBJ2-4
CASSRRQGLTKNIQYF
TGTGCCAGCAGCAGAAGACAGGGCCTAACCAAAAACATTCAGTACTTC
>TRBV5-1|-|TRBD1|TRBJ2-7
CASRRQGDYEQYF
TGCGCCAGCCGTCGACAGGGAGACTACGAGCAGTACTTC